These 2 T cell receptor beta chains were all obtained from the same sample, sequenced in a study of T cell responses to AZD1222 COVID-19 vaccine (dated by TCRdb to about 2021). Reading the label with the study, this specimen's time point is: about 28 days (+/-7) after the second vaccine dose. Library preparation employed the immunoSEQ multiplex PCR assay. This is the immuneACCESS table as TCRdb keeps it, with only in-frame sequences that have V and J called. A part of the clones is gone; compared with another copy, unresolved V genes explain less than half, and the rest is unexplained. This sample gives 65,000 to 90,000 clones in total; 89% of them show up just once. The ten largest clones take up approximately 8.6% of the sample. The source material was peripheral blood, sampled 28 days after the second AZD1222 dose. These receptors all come from an adult who received the AZD1222 COVID-19 vaccine.

The chain recombines TRBV29-1 with TRBJ2-1; 9 nucleotides align to TRBD2. CDR1 SQVTM and CDR2 ANQGSEA come from the germline V gene. After removal of 8 bases from V and 0 bases from J, the junction contained 14 bases not matched to a gene. The CDR3 is 17 residues long. The DNA for the CDR3 is TGCAGCTCTAGGGGAGCGGGAGGCGATAACTCCTACAATGAGCAGTTCTTC. The encoded protein is CSSRGAGGDNSYNEQFF.

This sequence joins TRBV19 and TRBJ2-7; 10 positions agree with TRBD1. The junction had 8 bases not matched to a gene; V was cut back by 1 base and J by 2 bases. The CDR3 runs to 17 residues. Germline V gene sequence: CDR1 LNHDA, CDR2 SQIVND (reference sequence). CDR3 DNA: TGTGCCAGTAGTATAGGGGCCGACAGGGGGCTTGCCTACGAGCAGTACTTC. This gives the protein CASSIGADRGLAYEQYF.